A single T cell receptor beta chain is shown here with its context. Its antigen specificity is not known. No base quality information exists; no much larger clone differs at one position. The CDR3 regions of human TCRbeta chains were analyzed by immunosequencing. For the original study's pipeline: TCRs in the repertoires were compared against a reference library of SARS-CoV-2-specific TCRs that had been generated with the MIRA antigen-specificity platform. Breadth was defined as the fraction of unique TCRs that were SARS-CoV-2-associated, and depth was defined as the fraction of total T cells that were SARS-CoV-2-associated. Using the MIRA data, each spike-specific TCR was mapped to the spike region that the TCR reacts to and placed in a CD4 or CD8 class. Log10-transformed breadth and depth values were compared by one-way ANOVA with Sidak's multiple comparisons tests. Held by TCRdb, this immuneACCESS table contains in-frame sequences only and omits some clones. Under half of the omission traces to an unresolved V gene where checked; the cause of the rest is unknown. The V and J calls and the clone size are those of that table, but D and trimming were determined from the DNA. Within this sample are some 160,000 clones, with roughly 93% of them counted one time only. The ten largest clones add up to roughly 2% of the sample.

The junction shows trimming of 5 bases on V and 6 bases on J, plus 20 bases between the germline ends. CDR1 and CDR2 (KGHSH, LQKENI) derive from the germline V gene. The CDR3 goes from the cysteine to the phenylalanine over 16 residues. CDR3 DNA is the only sequence kept; it has 48 bases, read in frame from the first base. This sample is part of a study of T cell responses to AZD1222 COVID-19 vaccine (dated by TCRdb to 2020 to 2022). About the investigation overall: TCR sequencing covered 230 or so trial participants: approximately 200 given two doses of AZD1222 and 26 given two doses of MenACWY control vaccine. Trial participants were enrolled by age into subgroups of 18-55, 56-69 and 70-plus years, and 148, 28 and 57 TCR-sequenced participants, respectively, were included in these subgroups. Broader findings and caveats from the paper: Participants were mostly white British and included more females than males, and it was suggested by the authors that clonal diversity may have been underestimated. Conclusions about previously exposed vaccinees are limited, since just six or seven AZD1222 recipients were seropositive for SARS-CoV-2 at baseline. CD4 TCRs associated with the vaccine covered the entire spike protein, and the dominant responses were in regions 160-218 and 743-854. Nearly half of unique spike-specific TCRs reportedly recognized epitopes outside regions mutated in the B.1.351 and B.1.1.7 variants. The 56-69-year group was small, and its depth increase did not reach significance, likely because of low power. Because no day 14 peak-response samples were available, repertoires were characterized only after the peak T cell response. After two AZD1222 doses, spike-specific TCR breadth and depth were significantly higher than at day 0 and than in MenACWY recipients.

What the time point label conveys for this sample: about 28 days (+/-7) after the second vaccine dose. AZD1222 recipients with second doses at about 4 weeks or about 12 weeks were pooled, because spike-specific TCR depth and breadth did not differ between schedules. Samples from vaccinated people were obtained from the UK trials COV001 and COV002, which included a single-blind randomized controlled phase 2/3 trial of AZD1222 (ChAdOx1 nCoV-19) in healthy adults. Trial participant PBMC samples were collected at day 0 and day 28 after the second dose for TCRbeta chain sequencing. This TCR came from an adult who received the AZD1222 COVID-19 vaccine. Recombination joined TRBV18 with TRBJ2-1, with TRBD2 perhaps the D gene, on 5 matching bases. Sequencing was performed on peripheral blood, taken 28 days after the second AZD1222 dose. The CDR3 here reads CASSSTPGFGGNEQFF. The nucleotide sequence is TGTGCCAGCTCATCAACTCCGGGCTTCGGAGGCAATGAGCAGTTCTTC. With the rest looked up from the reference TRBV18 and TRBJ2-1 genes rather than sequenced, the full variable domain is NAGVMQNPRHLVRRRGQEARLRCSPMKGHSHVYWYRQLPEEGLKFMVYLQKENIIDESGMPKERFSAEFPKEGPSILRIQQVVRGDSAAYFCASSSTPGFGGNEQFFGPGTRLTVL.